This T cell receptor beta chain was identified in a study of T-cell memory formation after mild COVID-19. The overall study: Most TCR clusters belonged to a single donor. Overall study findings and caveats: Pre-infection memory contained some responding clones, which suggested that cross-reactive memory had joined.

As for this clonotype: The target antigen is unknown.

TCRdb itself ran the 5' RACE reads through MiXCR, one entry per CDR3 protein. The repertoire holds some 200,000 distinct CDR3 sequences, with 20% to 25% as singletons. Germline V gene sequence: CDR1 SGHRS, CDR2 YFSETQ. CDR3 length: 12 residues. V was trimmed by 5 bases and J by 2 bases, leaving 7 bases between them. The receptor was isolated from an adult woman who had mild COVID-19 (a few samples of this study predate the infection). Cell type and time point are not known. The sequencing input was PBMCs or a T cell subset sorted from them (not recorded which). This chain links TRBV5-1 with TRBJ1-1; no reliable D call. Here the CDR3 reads CASRWGNTEAFF. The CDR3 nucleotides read TGCGCCAGCAGGTGGGGAAACACTGAAGCTTTCTTT.